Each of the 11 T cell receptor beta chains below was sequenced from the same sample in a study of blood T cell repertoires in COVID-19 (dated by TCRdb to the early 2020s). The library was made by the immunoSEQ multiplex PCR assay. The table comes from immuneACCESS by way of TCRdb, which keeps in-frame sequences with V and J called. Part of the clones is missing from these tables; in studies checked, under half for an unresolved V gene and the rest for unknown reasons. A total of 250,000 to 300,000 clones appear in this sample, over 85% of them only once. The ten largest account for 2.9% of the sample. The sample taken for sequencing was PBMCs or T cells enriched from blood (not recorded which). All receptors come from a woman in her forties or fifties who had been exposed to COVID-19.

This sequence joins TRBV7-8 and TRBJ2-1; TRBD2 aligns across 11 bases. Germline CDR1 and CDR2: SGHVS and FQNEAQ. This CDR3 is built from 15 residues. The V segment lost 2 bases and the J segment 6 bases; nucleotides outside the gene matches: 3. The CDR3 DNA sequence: TGTGCCAGCAGCTTATTAGCGGGGGGGCCCAATGAGCAGTTCTTC. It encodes CASSLLAGGPNEQFF.

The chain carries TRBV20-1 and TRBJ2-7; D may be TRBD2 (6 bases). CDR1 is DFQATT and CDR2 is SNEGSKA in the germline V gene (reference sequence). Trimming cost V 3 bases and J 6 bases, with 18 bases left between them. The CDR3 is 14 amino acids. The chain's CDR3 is CSASLTSRAGEQYF. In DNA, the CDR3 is TGCAGTGCTAGTTTAACTAGCCGGGCGGGCGAGCAGTACTTC.

The CDR3 sequence is CASSIRGTSGGGSYNEQFF. CDR3 DNA sequence: TGTGCCAGTAGTATTCGAGGGACTAGCGGGGGTGGCTCCTACAATGAGCAGTTCTTC. The chain uses TRBV19 and TRBJ2-1; TRBD2 matches 14 bases. The trim removed 3 bases at V and 0 bases at J, leaving 7 bases unmatched. The CDR3 is 19 amino acids. Per the germline V gene, CDR1 is LNHDA and CDR2 is SQIVND (reference sequence).

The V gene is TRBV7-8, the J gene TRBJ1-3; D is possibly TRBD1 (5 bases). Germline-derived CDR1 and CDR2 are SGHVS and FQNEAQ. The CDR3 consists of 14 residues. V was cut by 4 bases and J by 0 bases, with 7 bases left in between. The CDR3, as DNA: TGTGCCAGCAGCTCGACAGTCTCTGGAAACACCATATATTTT. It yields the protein CASSSTVSGNTIYF.

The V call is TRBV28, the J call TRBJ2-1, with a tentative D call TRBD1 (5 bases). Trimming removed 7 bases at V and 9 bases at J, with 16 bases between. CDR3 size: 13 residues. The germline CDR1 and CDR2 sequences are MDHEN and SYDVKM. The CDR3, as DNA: TGTGCCAGCATCGCATGGGGCTCAACTGAGCAGTTCTTC. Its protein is CASIAWGSTEQFF. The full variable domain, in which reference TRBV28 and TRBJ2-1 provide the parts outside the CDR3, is DVKVTQSSRYLVKRTGEKVFLECVQDMDHENMFWYRQDPGLGLRLIYFSYDVKMKEKGDIPEGYSVSREKKERFSLILESASTNQTSMYLCASIAWGSTEQFFGPGTRLTVL.

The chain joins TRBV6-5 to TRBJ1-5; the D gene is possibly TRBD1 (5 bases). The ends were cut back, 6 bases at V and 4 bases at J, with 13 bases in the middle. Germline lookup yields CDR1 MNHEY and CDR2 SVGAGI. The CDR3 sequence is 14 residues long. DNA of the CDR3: TGTGCCAGCAGGGGGGGGTTAGGGAATCAGCCCCAGCATTTT. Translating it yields CASRGGLGNQPQHF.

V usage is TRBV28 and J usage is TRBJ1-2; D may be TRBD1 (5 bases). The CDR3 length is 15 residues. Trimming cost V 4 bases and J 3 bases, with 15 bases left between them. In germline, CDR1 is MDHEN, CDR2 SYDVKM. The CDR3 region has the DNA TGTGCCAGCAGTTCGCCGGGGGTACGGGACTATGGCTACACCTTC. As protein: CASSSPGVRDYGYTF.

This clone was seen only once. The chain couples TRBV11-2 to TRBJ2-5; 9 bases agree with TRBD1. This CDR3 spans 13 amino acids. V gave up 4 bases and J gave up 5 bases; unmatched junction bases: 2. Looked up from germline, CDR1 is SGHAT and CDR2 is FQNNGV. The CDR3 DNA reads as TGTGCCAGCAGCTGGGACAGGGCGGAGACCCAGTACTTC. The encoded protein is CASSWDRAETQYF.

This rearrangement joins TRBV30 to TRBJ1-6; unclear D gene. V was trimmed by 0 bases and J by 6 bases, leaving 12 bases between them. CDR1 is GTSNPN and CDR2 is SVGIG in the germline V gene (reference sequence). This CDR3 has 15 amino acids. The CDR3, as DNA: TGTGCCTGGAGTGTCCTGGGAGGGTTTAATTCACCCCTCCACTTT. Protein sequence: CAWSVLGGFNSPLHF.

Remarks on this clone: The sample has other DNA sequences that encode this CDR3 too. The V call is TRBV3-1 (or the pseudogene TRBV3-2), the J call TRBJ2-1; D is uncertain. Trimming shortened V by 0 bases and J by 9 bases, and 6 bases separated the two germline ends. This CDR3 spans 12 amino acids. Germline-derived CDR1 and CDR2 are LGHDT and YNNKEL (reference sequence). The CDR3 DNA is TGTGCCAGCAGCCAAGATCGAGGTGAGCAGTTCTTC. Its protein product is CASSQDRGEQFF.

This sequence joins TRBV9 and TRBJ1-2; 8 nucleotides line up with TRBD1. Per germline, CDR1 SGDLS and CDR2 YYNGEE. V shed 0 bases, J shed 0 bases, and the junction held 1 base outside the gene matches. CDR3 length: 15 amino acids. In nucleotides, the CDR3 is TGTGCCAGCAGCGTAGAACAGGGGGCTAACTATGGCTACACCTTC. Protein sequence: CASSVEQGANYGYTF.